One T cell receptor beta chain is described in this entry. Antigen: not known. This record comes from a study of cytotoxic CD8 clonotypes in ibrutinib-treated CLL. In the study overall: Response samples were drawn at a median of roughly 13 months of treatment, range 6 to 36. Overall study findings and caveats: With treatment, public clonotypes, which were uncommon, either contracted or remained stable.

The planned depth of sequencing spanned 1 in 200,000 to 1 in 1 million T cells. The data were produced by immunoSEQ multiplex PCR, yet TCRdb's version contains in-frame clones alone and is incomplete. The sample lists 150,000 or so clones, around nine tenths occurring once. The germline CDR1 and CDR2 sequences are SGHTA and FQGTGA. Trimming cost V 5 bases and J 4 bases; bases outside gene matches: 10. CDR3 size: 16 residues. The sample in question was PBMCs, obtained at disease progression, from a patient treated with ibrutinib. This sequence joins TRBV7-3 and TRBJ2-3; 9 bases align to TRBD2. This clonotype originated in a human donor with chronic lymphocytic leukemia. The CDR3 here is CASSPQAGGGADTQYF. CDR3 bases: TGTGCCAGCAGCCCCCAAGCGGGAGGCGGGGCAGATACGCAGTATTTT.